This paragraph reports one T cell receptor (beta chain). This specimen comes from a study of PD-1 blockade in mismatch repair-deficient tumors. As for the study in general: Patients had about a dozen mismatch repair-deficient cancer types and were previously treated and progressing.

CDR1 and CDR2 from the germline V gene are MNHEY and SVGAGI. V gave up 11 bases and J gave up 0 bases; unmatched junction bases: 11. The CDR3 has 15 residues. The data were produced by immunoSEQ multiplex PCR, yet TCRdb's version contains in-frame clones alone and is incomplete. The table shows about 15,000 clones, with roughly 84% occurring only once. Every patient had mismatch repair deficiency by PCR or immunohistochemistry. V gene TRBV6-5 combines with J gene TRBJ2-7; 9 nucleotides align to TRBD1. The source was PBMCs, collected before pembrolizumab treatment. This receptor was obtained from an adult with mismatch repair-deficient cancer. The CDR3 spells CACAPGTGSSYEQYF. CDR3 bases: TGTGCCTGCGCCCCCGGGACAGGGAGCTCCTACGAGCAGTACTTC.